These 24 T cell receptor beta chains originate from one sample sequenced in a study of blood T cell repertoires in COVID-19 (dated by TCRdb to the early 2020s). Library method: the immunoSEQ multiplex PCR assay. As stored in TCRdb, this immuneACCESS dataset retains in-frame rearrangements with V and J assigned. A fraction of the clones does not appear; measured against another copy, unresolved V genes explain less than half of the discrepancy, and the remainder lacks a known reason. The sample yields approximately 150,000 clones; around 89% were counted once. In total, the top ten clones hold about 2.5% of the sample. The sequencing sample was made of peripheral blood. The receptor source for this set is a human donor with COVID-19, enrolled during active disease. The donor label of this sample is uncertain.

The chain joins TRBV5-1 to TRBJ1-6, with D tentatively TRBD1 (5 bases). The CDR3 spans 13 residues. The germline V gene has CDR1 SGHRS and CDR2 YFSETQ. Trimming took 2 bases from V and 10 from J, leaving 10 bases between them. CDR3 amino acids: CASSLAGRSPLHF. The CDR3 DNA is TGCGCCAGCAGCTTAGCAGGGCGATCACCCCTCCACTTT. Based on the CDR3 plus reference TRBV5-1 and TRBJ1-6, the full variable domain is KAGVTQTPRYLIKTRGQQVTLSCSPISGHRSVSWYQQTPGQGLQFLFEYFSETQRNKGNFPGRFSGRQFSNSRSEMNVSTLELGDSALYLCASSLAGRSPLHFGNGTRLTVT.

In DNA form, the CDR3 reads TGTGCCATCAGTGAGGGAGGGCAGGACACTGAAGCTTTCTTT. Translated: CAISEGGQDTEAFF. The genes are TRBV10-3 and TRBJ1-1; D gene ambiguous. The ends were cut back, 2 bases at V and 3 bases at J, with 10 bases in the middle. Germline-derived CDR1 and CDR2 are ENHRY and SYGVKD. This CDR3 comprises 14 residues.

The rearrangement links TRBV6-5 to TRBJ1-1; TRBD1 might be the D (6 bases). Germline CDR1 reads MNHEY; CDR2 reads SVGAGI. The V end lost 5 bases, the J end lost 2 bases, and 12 bases lay between the germline ends. This CDR3 comprises 14 residues. Written as DNA, the CDR3 is TGTGCCAGCAGTAAAACAGGGCGCAACACTGAAGCTTTCTTT. It is translated as CASSKTGRNTEAFF.

V and J are TRBV15 and TRBJ1-3; TRBD1 is a possible D gene (6 bases). V gave up 0 bases and J gave up 1 base, with 7 bases separating them. CDR3 length equals 15 residues. Germline CDR1 LNHNV, CDR2 YYDKDF (reference sequence). CDR3 nucleotide sequence: TGTGCCACCAGCAGAGATCAGGGGTCTGGAAACACCATATATTTT. Amino acid sequence: CATSRDQGSGNTIYF.

The chain links TRBV19 to TRBJ1-6; possible D gene TRBD1, 6 bases. The CDR3 contains 14 residues. Per the germline V gene, CDR1 is LNHDA and CDR2 is SQIVND (reference sequence). Deletions cut 6 bases from V and 9 bases from J, with 15 bases between. The CDR3 sequence: CASRRGGGGSPLHF. In DNA form, the CDR3 reads TGTGCCAGTAGACGAGGGGGTGGAGGTTCACCCCTCCACTTT.

V usage is TRBV6-6 and J usage is TRBJ1-2; a weak D match, TRBD1 (6 bases). Trimming took off 5 bases at V and 1 base at J, with 8 bases between the two ends. Looked up from germline, CDR1 is MNHNY and CDR2 is SVGAGI (reference sequence). The CDR3 covers 13 residues. The CDR3 is CASSRDINYGYTF. CDR3 nucleotides: TGTGCCAGCAGTAGGGACATTAACTATGGCTACACCTTC.

This chain joins TRBV5-5 and TRBJ2-1; D is uncertain. V was cut by 4 bases and J by 6 bases, with 11 bases left in between. This CDR3 is 13 amino acids long. The V gene's germline CDR1 is SGHKS and CDR2 YYEKEE (reference sequence). For the CDR3, the DNA is TGTGCCAGCAGCCTAGACCTGCCCAATGAGCAGTTCTTC. Residues: CASSLDLPNEQFF.

J is TRBJ2-7 and V is TRBV2, with D possibly matching TRBD1 (5 bases). This CDR3 region has 14 residues. The V and J ends lost 6 bases and 5 bases respectively, with 17 bases between them. Germline values: CDR1 SNHLY, CDR2 FYNNEI. The CDR3 DNA follows: TGTGCCAGCAGGGCTGAACCAGGGTCGAACGAGCAGTACTTC. It specifies CASRAEPGSNEQYF.

The chain recombines TRBV7-6 with TRBJ2-7; 9 positions agree with TRBD1. The CDR3 loop spans 13 amino acids. Germline assignment: CDR1 SGHVS and CDR2 FNYEAQ. J gave up 5 bases and V 4 bases, and 3 bases lay outside the gene matches. The CDR3 region is CASSSGQGHEQYF. The CDR3 DNA follows: TGTGCCAGCAGCTCGGGACAGGGCCACGAGCAGTACTTC.

The chain recombines TRBV6-5 with TRBJ1-1; D uncertain. The CDR3 covers 13 residues. V was cut by 0 bases and J by 2 bases, with 4 bases left in between. Germline V gene sequence: CDR1 MNHEY, CDR2 SVGAGI. Here the CDR3 reads CASSYSHNTEAFF. The DNA of the CDR3 is TGTGCCAGCAGTTACTCACACAACACTGAAGCTTTCTTT.

The gene calls are TRBV19 and TRBJ2-7; TRBD2 aligns across 7 bases. This CDR3 has 16 residues. The V gene's germline CDR1 is LNHDA and CDR2 SQIVND (reference sequence). Trimming at V came to 1 base and at J to 2 bases, leaving 8 bases not matched to a gene. The CDR3 loop is CASSIGLAEVPYEQYF. The CDR3 DNA is TGTGCCAGTAGTATAGGACTAGCAGAAGTACCCTACGAGCAGTACTTC.

V gene TRBV19 combines with J gene TRBJ1-6; 8 nucleotides match TRBD1. Germline V gives CDR1 LNHDA, CDR2 SQIVND (reference sequence). V shed 5 bases and J 7 bases; nucleotides not matched to a gene: 19. This CDR3 region has 19 residues. The CDR3 protein is CASSSRTGNVPVWNSPLHF. CDR3 in DNA: TGTGCCAGTAGTTCTCGGACAGGGAACGTACCGGTCTGGAATTCACCCCTCCACTTT.

CDR3 coding DNA: TGTGCCAGTAGTATAGAGACAGGGGACTCATATGGCTACACCTTC. Its translation: CASSIETGDSYGYTF. The chain is built from TRBV19 and TRBJ1-2; the match to TRBD1 covers 8 bases. With V trimmed by 0 bases and J by 5 bases, 5 bases remained unmatched. Germline V CDR1 and CDR2: LNHDA, SQIVND (reference sequence). The CDR3 sequence is 15 residues long.

The chain combines TRBV11-2 with TRBJ1-1; D might be TRBD1 (6 bases). CDR3 size: 16 residues. V lost 1 base and J lost 4, with 16 bases in between. In germline, CDR1 is SGHAT, CDR2 FQNNGV. DNA for the CDR3: TGTGCCAGCAGCTTAGTAGGGGGAGGCGGGGGCACTGAAGCTTTCTTT. Translated: CASSLVGGGGGTEAFF. Drawing the rest from reference TRBV11-2 and TRBJ1-1, the complete variable domain is EAGVAQSPRYKIIEKRQSVAFWCNPISGHATLYWYQQILGQGPKLLIQFQNNGVVDDSQLPKDRFSAERLKGVDSTLKIQPAKLEDSAVYLCASSLVGGGGGTEAFFGQGTRLTVV.

The chain links TRBV13 to TRBJ2-7; TRBD1 matches at 11 bases. Trimming cost V 4 bases and J 4 bases; bases outside gene matches: 12. The CDR3 loop spans 17 amino acids. Germline V gene data show CDR1 as PRHDT and CDR2 as FYEKMQ (reference sequence). The CDR3 protein is CASSSPSRTGGRYEQYF. CDR3 sequence (DNA): TGTGCCAGCAGCTCCCCCTCTCGGACAGGGGGCAGGTACGAGCAGTACTTC.

The chain uses TRBV2 and TRBJ1-5, with 9 bases that match TRBD1. Germline assignment: CDR1 SNHLY and CDR2 FYNNEI. V was pared by 6 bases and J by 5 bases, with 5 bases of the junction left unmatched. CDR3 size: 14 residues. The CDR3 DNA reads as TGTGCCAGCAGCCTGGGACAGGGTTATCAGCCCCAGCATTTT. This sequence encodes CASSLGQGYQPQHF. The full variable domain, completed using reference TRBV2 and TRBJ1-5, is EPEVTQTPSHQVTQMGQEVILRCVPISNHLYFYWYRQILGQKVEFLVSFYNNEISEKSEIFDDQFSVERPDGSNFTLKIRSTKLEDSAMYFCASSLGQGYQPQHFGDGTRLSIL.

The chain has TRBV11-3 and TRBJ1-4, with 8 positions matching TRBD1. V shed 5 bases and J 5 bases; nucleotides not matched to a gene: 7. Germline-derived CDR1 and CDR2 are SGHNT and YENEEA. The CDR3 consists of 15 residues. The CDR3 region is CASSGGQASNEKLFF. DNA of the CDR3: TGTGCCAGCAGCGGGGGACAGGCCTCGAATGAAAAACTGTTTTTT.

The chain carries TRBV27 and TRBJ1-6; no clear D gene. Trimming took 6 bases from V and 7 from J, leaving 13 bases between them. The germline CDR1 and CDR2 sequences are MNHEY and SMNVEV (reference sequence). The CDR3 is made up of 14 amino acids. CDR3 protein: CASRGGRLNSPLHF. The CDR3 bases are TGTGCCAGCAGGGGAGGCAGGCTAAATTCACCCCTCCACTTT.

Here the CDR3 reads CASSLYSPFMPYGYTF. Here the CDR3 DNA reads TGTGCCAGCAGTTTATACTCACCCTTTATGCCTTATGGCTACACCTTC. V is TRBV28 and J is TRBJ1-2; no reliable D call. The ends were cut back, 1 base at V and 5 bases at J, with 17 bases in the middle. The length of the CDR3 is 16 residues. Germline lookup yields CDR1 MDHEN and CDR2 SYDVKM.

J is TRBJ1-2 and V is TRBV27, with a tentative D call TRBD1 (6 bases). Looked up from germline, CDR1 is MNHEY and CDR2 is SMNVEV (reference sequence). The CDR3 runs 15 residues. V gave up 2 bases and J gave up 6 bases, with 16 bases separating them. The CDR3 nucleotides are TGTGCCAGCAGTTTACACAGGGAAGGTGAACATGGCTACACCTTC. Its translation is CASSLHREGEHGYTF.

V and J are TRBV2 and TRBJ1-4, with TRBD1 matching over 7 bases. This CDR3 has 14 residues. The J segment lost 10 bases and the V segment lost 5 bases, leaving 10 bases of the junction unmatched. Germline V gene sequence: CDR1 SNHLY, CDR2 FYNNEI. CDR3 nucleotide sequence: TGTGCCAGCAGTTTAAAAGGGACAGCCGGAAAACTGTTTTTT. Its translation: CASSLKGTAGKLFF.

The genes are TRBV5-1 and TRBJ1-2; 11 bases are shared with TRBD1. V shed 3 bases and J 2 bases; nucleotides not matched to a gene: 0. The CDR3 covers 14 residues. Germline loops: CDR1 SGHRS, CDR2 YFSETQ. The CDR3 region is CASSWDRGNYGYTF. The CDR3 DNA follows: TGCGCCAGCAGCTGGGACAGGGGGAACTATGGCTACACCTTC.

This chain joins TRBV5-4 and TRBJ2-7; D perhaps matches TRBD2 (7 bases). Trimming took off 4 bases at V and 0 bases at J, with 11 bases between the two ends. From germline, CDR1 is SGHNT and CDR2 YYREEE (reference sequence). The CDR3 spans 14 residues. Here the CDR3 DNA reads TGTGCCAGCAGCAAAGGGGGGGACTCCTACGAGCAGTACTTC. It yields the protein CASSKGGDSYEQYF. The full variable domain, rest sourced from reference TRBV5-4 and TRBJ2-7, is ETGVTQSPTHLIKTRGQQVTLRCSSQSGHNTVSWYQQALGQGPQFIFQYYREEENGRGNFPPRFSGLQFPNYSSELNVNALELDDSALYLCASSKGGDSYEQYFGPGTRLTVT.

This clone has a handful of counts. This chain's CDR3 is CASSYLQSTGELFF. The DNA for the CDR3 is TGTGCCAGCAGTTACCTACAGAGCACCGGGGAGCTGTTTTTT. This chain links TRBV6-5 with TRBJ2-2, with D unresolved. Germline lookup yields CDR1 MNHEY and CDR2 SVGAGI. The CDR3 runs to 14 residues. V lost 2 bases, J lost 4 bases, and 8 bases lay in between.